The clone carrying this T cell receptor (beta chain) was picked up a small number of times. Antigen specificity is unknown. This specimen comes from a study of T cell repertoires in cytomegalovirus infection. Study overall: As its CMV epitopes, the study selected recently identified HLA-C-restricted and well-studied HLA-B-restricted targets. Public TCR beta signatures provided an indication of both CMV infection and a matching HLA type.

Study-wide points: Public TCR beta family frequency separated CMV-and-HLA carriers, including in an independent cohort. Dominating the ex vivo response were HLA-C-restricted CMV-specific TCR beta clonotypes.

Each CDR3 protein gets one entry after TCRdb re-called the reads with MiXCR. This table holds roughly 920,000 distinct CDR3 sequences, less than 35% found once. This CDR3 has 14 amino acids. V lost 1 base, J lost 10 bases, and 12 bases lay in between. CDR1 SGHDT and CDR2 YYEEEE come from the germline V gene. The source material was cultured CD8+ T cells from PBMCs, sampled from culture after CMV antigen stimulation. The gene calls are TRBV5-6 and TRBJ1-6; no clear D. The sequence was collected from a human donor in good health (CMV status not recorded). Some clones in this sample may be carry-over from other donors' samples. CDR3 in DNA: TGTGCCAGCAGCTTGTTGTGGGAAGACTCACCCCTCCACTTT. This codes for CASSLLWEDSPLHF.